This T cell receptor (beta chain) emerged from a study of cytomegalovirus exposure and HLA in healthy donors. For the study at large: The 550 to 800 first-cohort repertoires and the roughly 130 validation repertoires shared the same platform, a later analysis reported. Study findings and constraints: The study found most TCR sequences rare, yet found some public TCRs in many donors. The authors listed over 150 TCR beta chains as cytomegalovirus-associated. In vitro confirmation showed three CMV-associated chains to be CMV antigen specific.

With 2 bases clipped from V and 5 bases from J, the junction kept 13 bases outside the gene matches. CDR3 size: 18 residues. Germline assignment: CDR1 KGHSH and CDR2 LQKENI. Here immunoSEQ multiplex PCR was the method, and the copy in TCRdb shows in-frame clones only, minus some. This table has about 110,000 clones, roughly 86% appearing once. About this clone: Its antigen remains unidentified.

Sequenced: PBMCs. The sequence came from a woman in her late teens or twenties in good health and CMV-seronegative. The chain is built from TRBV18 and TRBJ2-7; 12 bases fit TRBD2. The CDR3 loop is CASSPTSPGLAGRDEQYF. DNA for the CDR3: TGTGCCAGCTCACCAACTTCCCCCGGACTAGCGGGACGGGACGAGCAGTACTTC.